This TCR beta chain was captured by sequencing in a study of Ad26.COV2.S vaccination and SARS-CoV-2 variants. Study-wide background: A participant enrolled in the COV1001 Ad26.COV2.S trial arm provided the sample.

On this clone itself: Its antigen is still unknown.

The protocol was immunoSEQ multiplex PCR, while the TCRdb copy is restricted to in-frame clones and leaves out a portion. The table includes approximately 460,000 clones, 80% to 90% detected once. The treatment denotes: around 19 received Ad26.COV2.S at low or high dose, single or two shots; several received placebo; per-sample allocation not given. At day 63 after the first vaccine or placebo injection, samples were drawn. Trimming at V came to 0 bases and at J to 6 bases, leaving 6 bases not matched to a gene. Per germline, CDR1 LGHNA and CDR2 YNFKEQ. The CDR3 is 16 amino acids. Study-wide findings and caveats: Reported post-vaccination CD8+ and CD4+ T cell responses to spike showed substantial breadth.

This chain uses TRBV4-2 with TRBJ2-1, with TRBD2 identical over 9 bases. Sequencing used peripheral blood, obtained in a trial of Ad26.COV2.S vaccine versus placebo. The sequence was obtained from a person between 18 and 59 years old who received the Ad26.COV2.S COVID-19 vaccine or a placebo. The CDR3 here is CASSQDELAGVNEQFF. For the CDR3, the DNA is TGTGCCAGCAGCCAAGACGAATTAGCGGGAGTCAATGAGCAGTTCTTC.